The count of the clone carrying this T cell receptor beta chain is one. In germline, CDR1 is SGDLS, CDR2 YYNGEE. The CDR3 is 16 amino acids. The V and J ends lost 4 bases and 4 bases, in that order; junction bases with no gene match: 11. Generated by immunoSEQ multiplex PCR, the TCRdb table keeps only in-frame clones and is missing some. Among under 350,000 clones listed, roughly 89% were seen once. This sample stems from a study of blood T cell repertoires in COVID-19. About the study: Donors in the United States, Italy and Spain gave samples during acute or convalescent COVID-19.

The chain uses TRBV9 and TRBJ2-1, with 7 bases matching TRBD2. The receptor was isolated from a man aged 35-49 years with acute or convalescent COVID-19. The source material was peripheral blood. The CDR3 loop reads CASSPFWGGVYNEQFF. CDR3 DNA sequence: TGTGCCAGCAGCCCTTTTTGGGGGGGAGTGTACAATGAGCAGTTCTTC.